This T cell receptor beta chain was captured by sequencing in a study of tumor T cells in aggressive B-cell lymphoma. This clone was counted a single time. CDR3 size: 15 residues. V shed 6 bases and J shed 4 bases, with 19 bases lying between them. Germline V lookup: CDR1 KGHSH, CDR2 LQKENI. Produced via immunoSEQ multiplex PCR; TCRdb's table is partial and in-frame only. The sample consists of several thousand clones, around 95% of them appearing once. The rearrangement links TRBV18 to TRBJ2-7, with D unresolved. The sequence came from an adult with diffuse large B cell lymphoma. The sequencing input was tumor tissue. CDR3 sequence: CASSPPSASSYEQYF. As DNA, the CDR3 is TGTGCCAGCTCCCCTCCCTCAGCGTCCAGTTACGAGCAGTACTTC.